The clone carrying this TCR beta chain was seen ten or more times. These data come from a study of T-cell reconstitution after alpha-beta-depleted transplantation in children. The library targeted TCRbeta and was prepared with unique molecular identifiers. TCRdb processed the PCR reads anew with MiXCR; each CDR3 protein has one entry. Here the sample spans hundreds of thousands of distinct CDR3 sequences, approximately 15% being singletons. V lost 4 bases and J lost 0, with 16 bases in between. The germline gives CDR1 SGHTS, CDR2 YDEGEE. This CDR3 spans 16 amino acids. The source was PBMCs from the stem cell graft donor, collected from the stem cell graft. The clonotype comes from a human donor who donated a stem cell graft to a child with acute myeloid leukemia. The rearrangement joins TRBV5-8 to TRBJ1-1; a weak D match, TRBD1 (6 bases). The CDR3 DNA reads as TGTGCCAGCAGCCCTGGACAGCCTCTTATGAACACTGAAGCTTTCTTT. It encodes CASSPGQPLMNTEAFF.